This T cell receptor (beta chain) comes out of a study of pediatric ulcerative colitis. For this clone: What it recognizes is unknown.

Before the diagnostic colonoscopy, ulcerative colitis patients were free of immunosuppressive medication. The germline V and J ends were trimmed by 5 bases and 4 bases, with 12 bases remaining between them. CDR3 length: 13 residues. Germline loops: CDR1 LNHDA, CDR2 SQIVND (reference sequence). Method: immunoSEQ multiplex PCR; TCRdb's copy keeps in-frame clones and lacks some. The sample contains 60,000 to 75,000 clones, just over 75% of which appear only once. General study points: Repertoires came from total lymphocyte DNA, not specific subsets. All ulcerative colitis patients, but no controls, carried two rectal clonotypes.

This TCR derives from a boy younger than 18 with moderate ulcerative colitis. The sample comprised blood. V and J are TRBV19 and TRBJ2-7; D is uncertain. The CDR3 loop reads CASSLNGGYEQYF. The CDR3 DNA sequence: TGTGCCAGTAGTCTTAACGGCGGTTACGAGCAGTACTTC.